The 13 T cell receptor beta chains given below trace back to one sample, sequenced in a study of T-cell reconstitution after alpha-beta-depleted transplantation in children. Unique molecular identifiers were incorporated when the TCRbeta library was constructed. TCRdb re-derived calls from the PCR reads in MiXCR, one entry per CDR3 protein. The sample lists about 400,000 distinct CDR3 sequences, roughly 20% occurring once. This specimen was PBMCs from the stem cell graft donor, taken from the stem cell graft. These receptors were obtained from a human donor who donated a stem cell graft to a child with acute myeloid leukemia.

This clonotype was recorded many times. One end of the junction varies from germline; a read error may be responsible. The J gene is TRBJ1-1, the V gene TRBV20-1; D not resolved. The CDR3 extends over 11 amino acids. CDR1 and CDR2 from the germline V gene are DFQATT and SNEGSKA (reference sequence). CDR3: CSARRDTEAVF. Here the CDR3 DNA reads TGCAGTGCTAGACGTGACACTGAAGCTGTCTTT.

This clonotype occurred many times. V and J are TRBV29-1 and TRBJ2-1, with 7 bases aligning to TRBD1. In germline, CDR1 is SQVTM, CDR2 ANQGSEA. Losses at the gene ends were 8 bases for V and 8 bases for J; bases not matched to a gene: 15. CDR3 size: 14 residues. CDR3: CSILTGNQMDEQFF. CDR3 nucleotide sequence: TGCAGCATACTGACAGGGAATCAGATGGATGAGCAGTTCTTC.

The DNA for the CDR3 is TGCGCCAGCAGGTCGGGGGCCTCGAACACTGAAGCTTTCTTT. Its protein is CASRSGASNTEAFF. This sequence joins TRBV5-1 and TRBJ1-1, with D possibly TRBD1 on 6 matching bases. With 5 bases removed from V and 1 base from J, the gap between germline ends came to 12 bases. Looked up from germline, CDR1 is SGHRS and CDR2 is YFSETQ. This CDR3 region has 14 residues.

Many counts were recorded for this clonotype. V is TRBV7-2 and J is TRBJ2-3; the D gene is possibly TRBD1 (6 bases). CDR1 and CDR2 from the germline V gene are SGHTA and FQGNSA. V was clipped by 5 bases and J by 0 bases, with 15 bases between them. There are 16 residues in the CDR3. This CDR3 reads CASSHPGTRSTDTQYF. As DNA, the CDR3 is TGTGCCAGCAGCCACCCCGGGACACGCAGCACAGATACGCAGTATTTT. Filled out from reference TRBV7-2 and TRBJ2-3, the complete variable domain reads GAGVSQSPSNKVTEKGKDVELRCDPISGHTALYWYRQSLGQGLEFLIYFQGNSAPDKSGLPSDRFSAERTGGSVSTLTIQRTQQEDSAVYLCASSHPGTRSTDTQYFGPGTRLTVL.

On this clonotype itself: The junction departs from the called germline gene at one end, perhaps through a read error. The rearrangement uses TRBV4-2 and TRBJ1-5, with a weak D call TRBD1 (5 bases). In germline, CDR1 is LGHNA, CDR2 YNFKEQ. There are 14 residues in the CDR3. CDR3 DNA sequence: TGTGCCAGCAGCCAAGATCGTTTGGGGGAGATGGTGAATTTT. It is translated as CASSQDRLGEMVNF.

The V gene is TRBV7-6, the J gene TRBJ2-1, with a tentative D call TRBD2 (6 bases). The V end lost 1 base, the J end lost 3 bases, and 13 bases lay between the germline ends. The CDR3 extends over 16 amino acids. The germline CDR1 and CDR2 sequences are SGHVS and FNYEAQ. CDR3 coding DNA: TGTGCCAGCAGCTTAGTAGGCGGGACCGGCTACAATGAGCAGTTCTTC. This sequence encodes CASSLVGGTGYNEQFF.

This clonotype was found a few times. This chain connects TRBV20-1 to TRBJ1-1, with unresolved D. Trimming took 0 bases from V and 2 from J, leaving 10 bases between them. The CDR3 has 14 residues. Looked up from germline, CDR1 is DFQATT and CDR2 is SNEGSKA (reference sequence). The CDR3 here is CSAREGPSNTEAFF. The CDR3 bases are TGCAGTGCTAGAGAAGGACCCTCCAACACTGAAGCTTTCTTT.

This clonotype was seen more than once but under ten times. This chain joins TRBV30 and TRBJ2-7, with a tentative D call TRBD1 (5 bases). CDR3 length: 14 residues. Trimming removed 0 bases from V and 3 bases from J, with 12 bases in between. The germline CDR1 and CDR2 sequences are GTSNPN and SVGIG (reference sequence). The CDR3 nucleotides read TGTGCCTGGAGTGTACAAGGGGTTGGCTACGAGCAGTACTTC. As protein: CAWSVQGVGYEQYF.

This clonotype was detected many times. This chain joins TRBV29-1 and TRBJ2-7; the match to TRBD2 covers 9 bases. CDR3 length: 14 amino acids. Germline V lookup: CDR1 SQVTM, CDR2 ANQGSEA. J lost 2 bases, V lost 4 bases, and 6 bases had no gene match. The DNA for the CDR3 is TGCAGCGTTGCGGGACTAGCAAGCCCCTACGAGCAGTACTTC. Translated: CSVAGLASPYEQYF.

V usage is TRBV20-1 and J usage is TRBJ1-1; TRBD1 matches at 11 bases. The V segment lost 4 bases and the J segment 5 bases; nucleotides outside the gene matches: 9. CDR3 length: 15 residues. CDR1 and CDR2 from the germline V gene are DFQATT and SNEGSKA (reference sequence). CDR3 sequence reads: CSATTQDRGQTEAFF. CDR3 sequence (DNA): TGCAGTGCTACTACCCAGGACAGGGGGCAGACTGAAGCTTTCTTT.

The chain couples TRBV20-1 to TRBJ2-7; tentatively, D is TRBD2 (5 bases). Germline lookup yields CDR1 DFQATT and CDR2 SNEGSKA (reference sequence). The germline V and J ends were trimmed by 3 bases and 4 bases, with 13 bases remaining between them. CDR3 size: 13 residues. The CDR3 bases are TGCAGTGCTAGGTTCCCGACGGGATACGAGCAGTACTTC. Amino acid sequence: CSARFPTGYEQYF.

This clonotype was detected ten times or more. The gene calls are TRBV20-1 and TRBJ2-1; D possibly corresponds to TRBD1 (5 bases). CDR3 size: 15 residues. Between the trimmed V and J ends, which lost 3 bases and 4 bases, there was a span of 16 bases. In germline, CDR1 is DFQATT, CDR2 SNEGSKA (reference sequence). Here the CDR3 DNA reads TGCAGTGCTAGTGTTCAGGGTTCGCTATACAATGAGCAGTTCTTC. The encoded protein is CSASVQGSLYNEQFF.

The rearrangement joins TRBV4-3 to TRBJ1-1, with D hard to call. CDR1 is LGHNA, CDR2 YSLEER, per germline. The CDR3 length is 14 residues. V shed 1 base and J shed 6 bases, with 12 bases lying between them. The CDR3 nucleotides are TGCGCCAGCAGCCAAGTCGTAGGGTCAGCTGAAGCTTTCTTT. This translates into CASSQVVGSAEAFF.